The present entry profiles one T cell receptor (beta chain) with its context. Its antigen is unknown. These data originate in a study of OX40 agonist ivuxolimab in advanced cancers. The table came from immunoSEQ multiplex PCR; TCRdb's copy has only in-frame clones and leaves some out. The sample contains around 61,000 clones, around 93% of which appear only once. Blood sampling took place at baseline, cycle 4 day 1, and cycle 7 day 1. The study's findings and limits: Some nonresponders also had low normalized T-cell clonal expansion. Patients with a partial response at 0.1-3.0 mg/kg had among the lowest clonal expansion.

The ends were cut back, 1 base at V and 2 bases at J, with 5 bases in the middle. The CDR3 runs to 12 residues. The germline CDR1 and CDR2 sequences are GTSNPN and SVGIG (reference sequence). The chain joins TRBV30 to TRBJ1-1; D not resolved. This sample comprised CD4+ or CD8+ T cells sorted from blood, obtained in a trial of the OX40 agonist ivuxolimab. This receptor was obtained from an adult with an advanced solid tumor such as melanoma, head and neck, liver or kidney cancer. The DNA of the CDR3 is TGTGCCTGGAGTGACCCTAACACTGAAGCTTTCTTT. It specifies CAWSDPNTEAFF. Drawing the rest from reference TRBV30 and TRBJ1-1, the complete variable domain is SQTIHQWPATLVQPVGSPLSLECTVEGTSNPNLYWYRQAAGRGLQLLFYSVGIGQISSEVPQNLSASRPQDRQFILSSKKLLLSDSGFYLCAWSDPNTEAFFGQGTRLTVV.